Listed below are T cell receptor beta chains from one sample, sequenced in a study of shared clonotypes between healthy human individuals. Profiling relied on immunoSEQ multiplex PCR, and the TCRdb table lists in-frame clones only, not all of them. The data contain roughly 2.1 million clones, 85% to 95% of them singletons. The sample taken for sequencing was naive CD8+ T cells from PBMCs. The receptors here all came from a man aged 18 to 30 in good health. Some clones in this sample may be carry-over from other donors' samples. Both conserved end residues are part of each CDR3. A D gene is named only where the DNA matches it firmly. Clone size is given for some rows only: seen once, a few or many times, or a class if the clone is expanded.

d_call j_call clone_size v_call cdr3_nt cdr3_aa
TRBD2 TRBJ2-7 - TRBV6-5 TGTGCCAGCAGGTTGGGTAGCGGGAGTACCTACGAGCAGTACTTC CASRLGSGSTYEQYF
- TRBJ1-3 - TRBV28 TGTGCCAGCACCTCGGTAAGCGGCTCTGGAAACACCATATATTTT CASTSVSGSGNTIYF
- TRBJ1-5 - TRBV6-1 TGTGCCAGCAGTGAACGACCGGGGGGCGCTCAGCCCCAGCATTTT CASSERPGGAQPQHF
- TRBJ2-7 - TRBV29-1 TGCAGCGGCCACTACGAGCAGTACTTC CSGHYEQYF
- TRBJ2-7 - TRBV27 TGTGCCAGCACCATAAGGCAGGGCTTCTACGAGCAGTACTTC CASTIRQGFYEQYF
- TRBJ2-7 - TRBV7-2 TGTGCCAGCAGCTTACTCCAAAATCCGGGGAGGCTGTACGAGCAGTACTTC CASSLLQNPGRLYEQYF
TRBD1 TRBJ2-7 - TRBV27 TGTGCCAGCAGTTCGAACGGGGGGACAGGGAACGAGCAGTACTTC CASSSNGGTGNEQYF
- TRBJ2-1 - TRBV5-1 TGCGCCAGCAGCCTGACCCATGAGCAGTTCTTC CASSLTHEQFF
- TRBJ2-1 - TRBV9 TGTGCCAGCAGCGAGTCTAGAGGCTACAATGAGCAGTTCTTC CASSESRGYNEQFF
- TRBJ1-1 once TRBV30 TGTGCCTGGACGGTGGGTTCTGAAGCTTTCTTT CAWTVGSEAFF
- TRBJ2-1 - TRBV28 TGTGCCAGCACCCACCTGCGGACCGGCTCCTACAATGAGCAGTTCTTC CASTHLRTGSYNEQFF
- TRBJ2-1 - TRBV6-5 TGTGCCAGCAGTTACTTGATTAACAATGAGCAGTTCTTC CASSYLINNEQFF
TRBD1 TRBJ2-7 - TRBV27 TGTGCCAGCAGTCCTAGCAGGGGGCATTTCTCCTACGAGCAGTACTTC CASSPSRGHFSYEQYF
- TRBJ2-7 once TRBV9 TGTGCCAGCAGCGTAGGGGTTTCACCTCTTTTGGACGAGCAGTACTTC CASSVGVSPLLDEQYF
- TRBJ1-1 - TRBV19 TGTGCCAGTAGTACCTACAGGTACACTGAAGCTTTCTTT CASSTYRYTEAFF
- TRBJ2-1 - TRBV6-5 TGTGCCAGCAGAACGGGGGTTGAGCAGTTCTTC CASRTGVEQFF
- TRBJ1-1 - TRBV7-6 TGTGCCAGCAGCCCGAACCTGAACACTGAAGCTTTCTTT CASSPNLNTEAFF
TRBD2 TRBJ2-7 - TRBV27 TGTGCCAGCAGTGCCCGACTGGGGGGGTCCTACGAGCAGTACTTC CASSARLGGSYEQYF
- TRBJ2-2 - TRBV13 TGTGCCAGCAGCATCCAACCCGGGGAGCTGTTTTTT CASSIQPGELFF
- TRBJ1-1 once TRBV7-6 TGTGCCAGCAGATCAGGGGTCGAGACTGAAGCTTTCTTT CASRSGVETEAFF
TRBD2 TRBJ2-1 - TRBV4-1 TGCGCCAGCAGTGGGGGGGAGGTAAGTGAGCAGTTCTTC CASSGGEVSEQFF
TRBD1 TRBJ1-1 - TRBV12-5 TGTGCTAGTGGTTGGGACAGTTTCACTGAAGCTTTCTTT CASGWDSFTEAFF
- TRBJ2-1 - TRBV30 TGTGCCTGGAGTGGGATCCTAGCTCCGGTCGCATATGAGCAGTTCTTC CAWSGILAPVAYEQFF
- TRBJ2-5 - TRBV27 TGTGCCAGCAGCACACTCACGGACTCGGCAAGAGAGACCCAGTACTTC CASSTLTDSARETQYF
- TRBJ2-1 - TRBV6-1 TGTGCCAGCAGTGAAGAAGAGACTAATCTCCGCAATGAGCAGTTCTTC CASSEEETNLRNEQFF
TRBD1 TRBJ1-2 - TRBV9 TGTGCCAGCAGCGGCCCGGGACAGGGGGCCTGGGATGGCTACACCTTC CASSGPGQGAWDGYTF
TRBD1 TRBJ1-5 - TRBV19 TGTGCCAGTACCTCACTGACAGGGCCTAATCAGCCCCAGCATTTT CASTSLTGPNQPQHF
- TRBJ2-1 - TRBV5-1 TGCGCCAGCAGCTTGGACCCCGGGACAACCTACAATGAGCAGTTCTTC CASSLDPGTTYNEQFF
- TRBJ1-1 - TRBV10-1 TGCGCCAGCCGCGCTCCTGGGAATCCTGAAGCTTTCTTT CASRAPGNPEAFF
- TRBJ1-5 - TRBV13 TGTGCCAGCAGCTTACGAGCGGCACACGATCAGCCCCAGCATTTT CASSLRAAHDQPQHF
- TRBJ2-7 - TRBV2 TGTGCCAGCAGCCCAGGAATTCCTCAGGGCGAGCAGTACTTC CASSPGIPQGEQYF
- TRBJ2-1 - TRBV4-1 TGCGCCAGCAGCCAAGAGCCGGGACTGCTCTACAATGAGCAGTTCTTC CASSQEPGLLYNEQFF
- TRBJ1-1 - TRBV14 TGTGCCAGCAGCCAAGATTGGGGGGACACTGAAGCTTTCTTT CASSQDWGDTEAFF
- TRBJ2-7 - TRBV9 TGTGCCAGCAGCGTAGATGGGGGCGAGGGGTACGAGCAGTACTTC CASSVDGGEGYEQYF
TRBD1 TRBJ1-5 - TRBV27 TGTGCCAGCAGCCCGTCACAGGGGGCTCGAGATCAGCCCCAGCATTTT CASSPSQGARDQPQHF
- TRBJ1-2 - TRBV5-4 TGTGCCAGCAGCTTGGGGGCGGCTAGCTATGGCTACACCTTC CASSLGAASYGYTF
- TRBJ2-3 - TRBV28 TGTGCCAGCACCCCGACTAGAGCGAGCACAGATACGCAGTATTTT CASTPTRASTDTQYF
- TRBJ2-7 once TRBV5-1 TGCGCCAGCCGACGCCGGGTAGGAGGTCCCTACGAGCAGTACTTC CASRRRVGGPYEQYF
- TRBJ1-2 - TRBV29-1 TGCAGCGTTGAAGATTGGGAAGCCTCGAGCCCGTCGTATAACTATGGCTACACCTTC CSVEDWEASSPSYNYGYTF
TRBD2 TRBJ2-3 - TRBV11-1 TGTGCCAGCAGCATACTAGCGGGACGTACAGATACGCAGTATTTT CASSILAGRTDTQYF
- TRBJ1-2 - TRBV7-9 TGTGCCAGCAGCTTAGAGGGCAGGAGCGGAGCCAACTATGGCTACACCTTC CASSLEGRSGANYGYTF
TRBD2 TRBJ2-7 - TRBV28 TGTGCCAGCAGTTCGGGAGGCGAGCAGTACTTC CASSSGGEQYF
TRBD1 TRBJ2-7 - TRBV13 TGTGCCAGCACCCGGGACAGGGGGCCTTACGAGCAGTACTTC CASTRDRGPYEQYF
- TRBJ1-2 - TRBV6-4 TGTGCCAGCAGTTCCAGGGGCGAGGAAAACTATGGCTACACCTTC CASSSRGEENYGYTF
- TRBJ1-2 - TRBV11-2 TGTGCCAGCAGCTTACTAGAAAATACGAGGTGGGACTATGGCTACACCTTC CASSLLENTRWDYGYTF
- TRBJ1-3 - TRBV15 TGTGCCACCAGCGAAGGGCACTCTGGAAACACCATATATTTT CATSEGHSGNTIYF